This T cell receptor beta chain was profiled in a study of T-cell reconstitution after alpha-beta-depleted transplantation in children. Study observations and caveats: Newly generated T cells supplied most T-cell counts and diversity one year post-transplant. Diversity of TCRbeta at day 60 was high in some patients, arising from surviving recipient T cells and thymic progenitors.

A TCRbeta library incorporating unique molecular identifiers was prepared. TCRdb re-called the PCR reads with MiXCR, one entry per CDR3 protein. The data show fewer than 550,000 distinct CDR3 sequences, around 15% seen once. Germline lookup yields CDR1 MNHNS and CDR2 SASEGT. V lost 6 bases and J 14 bases, leaving 26 bases between the germline ends. This CDR3 is 15 amino acids long. This clonotype occurred a few times. Its specificity is unknown. This chain connects TRBV6-1 to TRBJ2-1; D remains unclear. This material consisted of PBMCs, mostly from graft donor cells, taken 360 days after TCRalphabeta/CD19-depleted stem cell transplant. The source is a boy younger than two who had a stem cell transplant for Wiskott-Aldrich syndrome, so the T cells may come from the graft donor. Here the CDR3 DNA reads TGTGCCAGCAGGTTTGAGCTTCCGAAGGGTTATGGGGAGTTCTTC. This codes for CASRFELPKGYGEFF.